The 12 T cell receptor beta chains reported below all come from one sample, sequenced in a study of beta chain features in type 1 diabetes. What was sequenced were expressed TCRB transcripts, since all of the isolated RNA had been reverse transcribed. Some clones are missing from TCRdb's copy, which holds only in-frame ones; the method was immunoSEQ multiplex PCR. The sample comprises roughly 450,000 clones, roughly 13% of which are singletons, and around 0.035% rests with the top ten. Material for sequencing was naive CD4+ T cells from blood. All receptors derive from a man younger than 45 in good health.

This clone was picked up a small number of times. Here the CDR3 DNA reads TGTGCCAGTTCCGGGACAGGGGTCGTTTGGGATCAGCCCCAGCATTTT. As protein: CASSGTGVVWDQPQHF. The V call is TRBV19, the J call TRBJ1-5; 10 bases fit TRBD1. The CDR3 is made up of 16 amino acids. Germline CDR1 is LNHDA and CDR2 is SQIVND (reference sequence). The trim removed 8 bases at V and 5 bases at J, leaving 12 bases unmatched.

The rearrangement joins TRBV4-3 to TRBJ2-7, with a possible D match to TRBD2 (6 bases). The germline V gene has CDR1 LGHNA and CDR2 YSLEER. Trimming took off 0 bases at V and 0 bases at J, with 12 bases between the two ends. CDR3 size: 16 residues. This CDR3 is CASSQDLDGSSYEQYF. The CDR3 bases are TGCGCCAGCAGCCAAGATTTGGACGGGAGCTCCTACGAGCAGTACTTC.

The genes are TRBV2 and TRBJ2-7; 7 bases fit TRBD1. The CDR3 extends over 17 amino acids. With V trimmed by 6 bases and J by 4 bases, 18 bases remained unmatched. Germline-derived CDR1 and CDR2 are SNHLY and FYNNEI. This chain's CDR3 is CASRELRLRDSSYEQYF. The CDR3 DNA reads as TGTGCCAGCAGAGAGCTTCGACTCCGGGACAGTTCTTACGAGCAGTACTTC.

The rearrangement joins TRBV13 to TRBJ1-6; D ambiguous. Per the germline V gene, CDR1 is PRHDT and CDR2 is FYEKMQ (reference sequence). This CDR3 contains 13 residues. V lost 1 base, J lost 9 bases, and 7 bases lay in between. CDR3 nucleotides: TGTGCCAGCAGCTTAGCTTGGGGTTCACCCCTCCACTTT. It translates to CASSLAWGSPLHF.

The genes are TRBV4-3 and TRBJ2-1; D possibly matches TRBD1 or TRBD2 (6 bases each). This CDR3 is built from 20 residues. With 1 base removed from V and 4 bases from J, the gap between germline ends came to 26 bases. From germline, CDR1 is LGHNA and CDR2 YSLEER. CDR3: CASSQGREVTGWWSYNEQFF. The CDR3, as DNA: TGCGCCAGCAGCCAAGGAAGGGAGGTTACAGGGTGGTGGTCGTACAATGAGCAGTTCTTC.

This clone was seen a few times. This rearrangement joins TRBV5-1 to TRBJ2-7, with a weak D call TRBD2 (5 bases). Germline loops: CDR1 SGHRS, CDR2 YFSETQ. The CDR3 contains 15 residues. Trimming removed 3 bases at V and 6 bases at J, with 19 bases between. The CDR3 loop reads CASSSLTPTSAEQYF. The CDR3 bases are TGCGCCAGCAGCTCCTTGACGCCAACTAGTGCCGAGCAGTACTTC.

This chain connects TRBV10-2 to TRBJ2-3, with TRBD1 matching over 8 bases. V trimming: 4 bases; J trimming: 4 bases; junction bases outside the gene matches: 4. This CDR3 region has 14 residues. Germline CDR1 WSHSY, CDR2 SAAADI. The CDR3 DNA is TGCGCCAGCAGTGGGGACAGGATGGCAGATACGCAGTATTTT. It encodes CASSGDRMADTQYF.

The chain joins TRBV5-6 to TRBJ2-7, with 11 bases fitting TRBD2. Germline V CDR1 and CDR2: SGHDT, YYEEEE. V lost 2 bases, J lost 6 bases, and 13 bases stayed unmatched. CDR3 length: 17 amino acids. DNA of the CDR3: TGTGCCAGCAGCTTTATTAAGGACCAACTAGCGGGGGTCGAGCAGTACTTC. Translation: CASSFIKDQLAGVEQYF.

The chain couples TRBV4-2 to TRBJ2-5, with TRBD1 matching 7 bases. CDR3 length: 16 residues. V lost 3 bases, J lost 5 bases, and 12 bases stayed unmatched. Germline lookup yields CDR1 LGHNA and CDR2 YNFKEQ. The CDR3 here is CASSQIRGQLQETQYF. The DNA for the CDR3 is TGTGCCAGCAGCCAGATCAGGGGACAGCTCCAGGAGACCCAGTACTTC.

The chain combines TRBV5-1 with TRBJ2-5, with D perhaps TRBD2 (6 bases). Per germline, CDR1 SGHRS and CDR2 YFSETQ. This CDR3 has 16 residues. Trimming removed 3 bases from V and 3 bases from J, with 18 bases in between. The CDR3 is CASSSQPASEKETQYF. CDR3 nucleotides: TGCGCCAGCAGCTCACAGCCAGCTAGCGAAAAAGAGACCCAGTACTTC.

This clone has just a few counts. The V call is TRBV29-1, the J call TRBJ2-3; D tentatively fits TRBD1 or TRBD2 (7 bases each). The CDR3 is made up of 12 amino acids. With 7 bases removed from V and 5 bases from J, the gap between germline ends came to 13 bases. Germline CDR1 SQVTM, CDR2 ANQGSEA. The CDR3 sequence: CSGEGARDTQYF. Here the CDR3 DNA reads TGCAGCGGGGAGGGGGCCAGAGATACGCAGTATTTT.

This clone came up a few times. The V call is TRBV7-2, the J call TRBJ1-2; D unclear. CDR1 and CDR2 from the germline V gene are SGHTA and FQGNSA. V was cut by 2 bases and J by 1 base, with 11 bases left in between. The CDR3 sequence is 15 residues long. The CDR3 sequence is CASSLRTADNYGYTF. The DNA of the CDR3 is TGTGCCAGCAGCTTACGGACGGCGGATAACTATGGCTACACCTTC.